These T cell receptor beta chains were read from a single sample in a study of T cells after yellow fever vaccination. TCRdb re-analysed the 5' RACE reads in MiXCR, keeping a single row per CDR3 protein. The sample shows fewer than 450,000 distinct CDR3 sequences, 8% to 9.5% of them seen only once. This material consisted of PBMCs, taken around 45 days after the first yellow fever vaccination. These receptors all come from a man aged 18 to 35 who received the YFV17D yellow fever vaccine. The CDR3 runs from the conserved cysteine through the conserved F or W. Each record gives: J gene, D gene, clone size, V gene, CDR3 protein, CDR3 DNA. D genes are given only for firm matches. Size is omitted from some rows. Given values are once, few, many or a class for expanded clones.

J gene: TRBJ2-3; D gene: -; clone size: many; V gene: TRBV28; CDR3 protein: CASRGVLTDTQYF; CDR3 DNA: TGTGCCAGCAGAGGGGTCCTCACAGATACGCAGTATTTT
J gene: TRBJ2-3; D gene: -; clone size: many; V gene: TRBV11-2; CDR3 protein: CASSSYTQYF; CDR3 DNA: TGTGCCAGCAGCTCCTATACGCAGTATTTT
J gene: TRBJ2-2; D gene: -; clone size: -; V gene: TRBV12-3/TRBV12-4; CDR3 protein: CASRNSGTTGELFF; CDR3 DNA: TGTGCCAGCAGGAACTCAGGGACCACCGGGGAGCTGTTTTTT
J gene: TRBJ2-3; D gene: TRBD1; clone size: many; V gene: TRBV7-9; CDR3 protein: CAGVTGAVGTDTQYF; CDR3 DNA: TGTGCCGGCGTTACAGGGGCGGTGGGCACAGATACGCAGTATTTT
J gene: TRBJ1-1; D gene: TRBD1; clone size: few; V gene: TRBV7-2; CDR3 protein: CASTPDRALNTEAFF; CDR3 DNA: TGTGCCAGCACCCCGGACAGGGCGCTGAACACTGAAGCTTTCTTT
J gene: TRBJ2-3; D gene: TRBD1; clone size: few; V gene: TRBV11-1; CDR3 protein: CASSTDRATDTQYF; CDR3 DNA: TGTGCCAGCAGCACGGACAGGGCCACAGATACGCAGTATTTT
J gene: TRBJ2-4; D gene: -; clone size: few; V gene: TRBV20-1; CDR3 protein: CSARDALAKNIQYF; CDR3 DNA: TGCAGTGCTAGAGATGCGTTAGCCAAAAACATTCAGTACTTC
J gene: TRBJ2-1; D gene: TRBD2; clone size: few; V gene: TRBV11-2; CDR3 protein: CASTPRTSGGAKGVF; CDR3 DNA: TGTGCCAGCACACCCCGGACTAGCGGGGGGGCCAAGGGGGTCTTC
J gene: TRBJ2-6; D gene: -; clone size: -; V gene: TRBV4-3; CDR3 protein: CASSQEQLLYFSGANVLTF; CDR3 DNA: TGCGCCAGCAGCCAAGAACAACTATTGTACTTCTCTGGGGCCAACGTCCTGACTTTC
J gene: TRBJ1-5; D gene: -; clone size: -; V gene: TRBV30; CDR3 protein: CAWSVSGLGQPQHF; CDR3 DNA: TGTGCCTGGAGTGTCTCAGGGTTAGGTCAGCCCCAGCATTTT
J gene: TRBJ1-1; D gene: -; clone size: few; V gene: TRBV12-3/TRBV12-4; CDR3 protein: CASSFRPPGNTEAFF; CDR3 DNA: TGTGCCAGCAGTTTCAGACCCCCAGGGAACACTGAAGCTTTCTTT
J gene: TRBJ2-4; D gene: -; clone size: -; V gene: TRBV5-1; CDR3 protein: CASSLGTDAKNIQYF; CDR3 DNA: TGCGCCAGCAGCTTAGGGACTGATGCCAAAAACATTCAGTACTTC
J gene: TRBJ2-5; D gene: -; clone size: few; V gene: TRBV5-1; CDR3 protein: CASSLTVGDETQYF; CDR3 DNA: TGCGCCAGCAGCTTGACCGTGGGGGACGAGACCCAGTACTTC
J gene: TRBJ1-2; D gene: -; clone size: many; V gene: TRBV7-8; CDR3 protein: CASSNKLAGNYGYTF; CDR3 DNA: TGTGCCAGCAGCAATAAGCTGGCCGGAAACTATGGCTACACCTTC
J gene: TRBJ2-5; D gene: -; clone size: -; V gene: TRBV7-7; CDR3 protein: CASSLRAGEGETQYF; CDR3 DNA: TGTGCTAGCAGCTTAAGGGCAGGGGAAGGAGAGACCCAGTACTTC
J gene: TRBJ1-2; D gene: TRBD1; clone size: many; V gene: TRBV7-2; CDR3 protein: CASSARDRGYGYTF; CDR3 DNA: TGTGCCAGCAGCGCCCGGGACAGGGGCTATGGCTACACCTTC
J gene: TRBJ1-5; D gene: TRBD1; clone size: few; V gene: TRBV7-2; CDR3 protein: CASSLGTGGHNQPQHF; CDR3 DNA: TGTGCCAGCAGCTTGGGGACAGGGGGCCACAATCAGCCCCAGCATTTT
J gene: TRBJ1-1; D gene: -; clone size: few; V gene: TRBV4-2; CDR3 protein: CASSQDSGKLNTEAFF; CDR3 DNA: TGTGCCAGCAGCCAAGATTCCGGTAAACTGAACACTGAAGCTTTCTTT
J gene: TRBJ1-6; D gene: TRBD1; clone size: few; V gene: TRBV5-1; CDR3 protein: CASWPGGPGYNSPLHF; CDR3 DNA: TGCGCCAGCTGGCCAGGGGGGCCGGGCTATAATTCACCCCTCCACTTT
J gene: TRBJ1-5; D gene: -; clone size: -; V gene: TRBV19; CDR3 protein: CASTGQAWGNQPQHF; CDR3 DNA: TGTGCCAGTACAGGGCAGGCCTGGGGCAATCAGCCCCAGCATTTT
J gene: TRBJ1-2; D gene: -; clone size: -; V gene: TRBV20-1; CDR3 protein: CSARLRQSGYTF; CDR3 DNA: TGCAGTGCTAGACTTAGACAGTCTGGCTACACCTTC
J gene: TRBJ1-5; D gene: -; clone size: many; V gene: TRBV12-3/TRBV12-4; CDR3 protein: CASSQGLGNQPQHF; CDR3 DNA: TGTGCCAGCTCCCAGGGCCTGGGCAATCAGCCCCAGCATTTT
J gene: TRBJ1-5; D gene: -; clone size: -; V gene: TRBV6-1; CDR3 protein: CASSEATASNQPQHF; CDR3 DNA: TGTGCCAGCAGTGAAGCGACAGCTAGCAATCAGCCCCAGCATTTT
J gene: TRBJ2-2; D gene: TRBD2; clone size: few; V gene: TRBV20-1; CDR3 protein: CSASLAGPGELFF; CDR3 DNA: TGCAGTGCTAGTCTAGCGGGTCCCGGGGAGCTGTTTTTT
J gene: TRBJ1-6; D gene: TRBD1; clone size: few; V gene: TRBV18; CDR3 protein: CASSPLATGEVASPLHF; CDR3 DNA: TGTGCCAGCTCACCACTCGCGACAGGGGAGGTCGCCTCACCCCTCCACTTT
J gene: TRBJ2-7; D gene: TRBD1; clone size: few; V gene: TRBV6-2/TRBV6-3; CDR3 protein: CASSYAPRQGTYEQYF; CDR3 DNA: TGTGCCAGCAGTTACGCCCCGCGACAGGGGACCTATGAGCAGTACTTC
J gene: TRBJ2-5; D gene: -; clone size: few; V gene: TRBV11-2; CDR3 protein: CASSSRMFQETQYF; CDR3 DNA: TGTGCCAGCAGCTCGCGCATGTTTCAAGAGACCCAGTACTTC
J gene: TRBJ2-1; D gene: TRBD2; clone size: -; V gene: TRBV4-1; CDR3 protein: CASSHASGAANEQFF; CDR3 DNA: TGCGCCAGCAGCCACGCTAGCGGCGCCGCCAATGAGCAGTTCTTC
J gene: TRBJ2-2; D gene: TRBD2; clone size: -; V gene: TRBV4-3; CDR3 protein: CASSQDGLAGNTGELFF; CDR3 DNA: TGCGCCAGCAGCCAAGATGGGCTAGCGGGGAACACCGGGGAGCTGTTTTTT
J gene: TRBJ2-3; D gene: -; clone size: many; V gene: TRBV7-8; CDR3 protein: CASSLAWGKTDTQYF; CDR3 DNA: TGTGCCAGCAGCTTAGCCTGGGGGAAGACAGATACGCAGTATTTT
J gene: TRBJ2-1; D gene: TRBD2; clone size: -; V gene: TRBV6-2/TRBV6-3; CDR3 protein: CASSPLRVAGYNEQFF; CDR3 DNA: TGTGCCAGCAGTCCACTCAGGGTAGCGGGGTACAATGAGCAGTTCTTC